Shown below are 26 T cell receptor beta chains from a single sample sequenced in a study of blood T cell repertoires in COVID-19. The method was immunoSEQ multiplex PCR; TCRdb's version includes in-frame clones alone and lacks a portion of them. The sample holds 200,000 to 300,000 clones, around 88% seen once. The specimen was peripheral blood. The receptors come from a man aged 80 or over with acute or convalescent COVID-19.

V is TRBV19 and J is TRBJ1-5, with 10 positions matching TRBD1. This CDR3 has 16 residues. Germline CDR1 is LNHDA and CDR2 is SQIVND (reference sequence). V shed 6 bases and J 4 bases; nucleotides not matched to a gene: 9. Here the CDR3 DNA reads TGTGCCAGTAGACCTCCGGGACAGGGGTGGAATCAGCCCCAGCATTTT. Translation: CASRPPGQGWNQPQHF.

The CDR3 DNA sequence: TGTGCCAGCAGCTTAGGACTAGCGGGAGTCGAGCAGTACTTC. Translated, it gives CASSLGLAGVEQYF. The J gene is TRBJ2-7, the V gene TRBV7-2; 12 nucleotides line up with TRBD2. J gave up 6 bases and V 1 base, and 1 base lay outside the gene matches. Looked up from germline, CDR1 is SGHTA and CDR2 is FQGNSA. The CDR3 runs 14 residues.

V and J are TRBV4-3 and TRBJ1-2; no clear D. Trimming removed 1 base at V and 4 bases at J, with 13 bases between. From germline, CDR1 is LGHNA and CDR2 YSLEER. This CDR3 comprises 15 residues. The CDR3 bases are TGCGCCAGCAGCCAAGGCAGGTCAGCGGCCTATGGCTACACCTTC. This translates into CASSQGRSAAYGYTF.

This CDR3 is CASSEEARGQGEAFF. Here the CDR3 DNA reads TGTGCCAGCAGTGAAGAAGCCAGGGGGCAGGGTGAAGCTTTCTTT. The gene calls are TRBV6-4 and TRBJ1-1; 8 bases fit TRBD1. With V trimmed by 3 bases and J by 7 bases, 10 bases remained unmatched. Germline CDR1 and CDR2: MRHNA and SNTAGT. The CDR3 length is 15 residues.

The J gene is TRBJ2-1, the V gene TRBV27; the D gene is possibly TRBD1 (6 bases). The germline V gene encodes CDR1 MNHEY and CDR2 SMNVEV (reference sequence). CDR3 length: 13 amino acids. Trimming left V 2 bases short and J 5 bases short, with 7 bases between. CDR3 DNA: TGTGCCAGCAGTTTAGGACAGAACAATGAGCAGTTCTTC. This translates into CASSLGQNNEQFF.

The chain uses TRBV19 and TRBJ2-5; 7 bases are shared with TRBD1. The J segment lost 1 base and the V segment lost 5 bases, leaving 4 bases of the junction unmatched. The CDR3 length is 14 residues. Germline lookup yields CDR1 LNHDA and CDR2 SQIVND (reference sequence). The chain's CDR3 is CASSSDRAQETQYF. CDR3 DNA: TGTGCCAGTAGTTCCGACAGGGCCCAAGAGACCCAGTACTTC.

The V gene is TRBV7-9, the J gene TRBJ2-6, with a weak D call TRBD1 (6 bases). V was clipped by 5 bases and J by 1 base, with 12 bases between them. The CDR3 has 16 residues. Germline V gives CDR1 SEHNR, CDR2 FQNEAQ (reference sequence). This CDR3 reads CASSGQPLSGANVLTF. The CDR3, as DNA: TGTGCCAGCAGCGGACAGCCCCTATCTGGGGCCAACGTCCTGACTTTC.

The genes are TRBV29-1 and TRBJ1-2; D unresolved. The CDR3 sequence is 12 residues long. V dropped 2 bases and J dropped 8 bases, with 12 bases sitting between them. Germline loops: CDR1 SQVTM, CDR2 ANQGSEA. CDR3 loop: CSVEIPDGGYTF. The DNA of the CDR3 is TGCAGCGTTGAAATCCCAGACGGGGGCTACACCTTC.

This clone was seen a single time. The CDR3 spells CASSRTGGEQPQHF. The CDR3 DNA reads TGTGCCAGCAGCCGGACAGGGGGAGAGCAGCCCCAGCATTTT. This chain uses TRBV5-6 with TRBJ1-5, with 10 positions matching TRBD1. The V and J ends lost 4 bases and 7 bases, in that order; junction bases with no gene match: 5. This CDR3 has 14 residues. Germline V gene data show CDR1 as SGHDT and CDR2 as YYEEEE.

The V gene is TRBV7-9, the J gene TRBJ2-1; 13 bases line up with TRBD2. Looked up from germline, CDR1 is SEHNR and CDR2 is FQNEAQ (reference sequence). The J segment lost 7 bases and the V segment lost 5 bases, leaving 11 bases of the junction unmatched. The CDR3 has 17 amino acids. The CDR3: CASSPNSGLAGINEQFF. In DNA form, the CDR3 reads TGTGCCAGCAGCCCCAACTCGGGACTAGCGGGGATTAATGAGCAGTTCTTC.

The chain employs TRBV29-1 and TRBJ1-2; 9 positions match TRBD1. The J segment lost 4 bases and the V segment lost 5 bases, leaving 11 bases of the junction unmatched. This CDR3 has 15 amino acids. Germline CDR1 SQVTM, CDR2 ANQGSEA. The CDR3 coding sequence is TGCAGCGTTAGTTCCCGGGACAGGGTGGTCTATGGCTACACCTTC. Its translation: CSVSSRDRVVYGYTF. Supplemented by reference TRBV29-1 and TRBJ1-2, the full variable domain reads SAVISQKPSRDICQRGTSLTIQCQVDSQVTMMFWYRQQPGQSLTLIATANQGSEATYESGFVIDKFPISRPNLTFSTLTVSNMSPEDSSIYLCSVSSRDRVVYGYTFGSGTRLTVV.

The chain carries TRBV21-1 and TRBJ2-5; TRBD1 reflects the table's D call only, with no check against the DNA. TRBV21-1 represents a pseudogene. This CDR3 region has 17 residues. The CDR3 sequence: CASSKARARGPQETQYF. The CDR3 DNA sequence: TGTGCCAGCAGCAAAGCGAGGGCGAGGGGGCCCCAAGAGACCCAGTACTTC.

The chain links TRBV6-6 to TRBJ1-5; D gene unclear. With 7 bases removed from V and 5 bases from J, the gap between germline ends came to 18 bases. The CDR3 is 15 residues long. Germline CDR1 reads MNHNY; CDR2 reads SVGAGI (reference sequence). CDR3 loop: CASNPSRGGDQPQHF. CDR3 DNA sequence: TGTGCCAGCAACCCAAGCCGGGGTGGCGATCAGCCCCAGCATTTT.

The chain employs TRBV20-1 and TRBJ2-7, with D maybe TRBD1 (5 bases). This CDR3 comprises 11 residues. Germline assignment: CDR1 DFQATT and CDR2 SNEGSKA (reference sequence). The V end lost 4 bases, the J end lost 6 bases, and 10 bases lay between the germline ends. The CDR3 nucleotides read TGCAGTGCTACCCCAGGGCCCGAGCAGTACTTC. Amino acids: CSATPGPEQYF.

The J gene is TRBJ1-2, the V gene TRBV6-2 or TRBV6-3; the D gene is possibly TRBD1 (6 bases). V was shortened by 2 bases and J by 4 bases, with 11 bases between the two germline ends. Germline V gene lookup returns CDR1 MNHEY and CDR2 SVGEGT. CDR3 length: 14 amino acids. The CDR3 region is CASSYQGHGYGYTF. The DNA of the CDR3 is TGTGCCAGCAGTTACCAGGGGCATGGCTATGGCTACACCTTC.

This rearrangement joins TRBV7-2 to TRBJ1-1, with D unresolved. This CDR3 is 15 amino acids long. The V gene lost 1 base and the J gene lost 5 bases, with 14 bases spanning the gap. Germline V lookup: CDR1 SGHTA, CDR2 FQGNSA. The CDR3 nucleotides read TGTGCCAGCAGCTTAGGGGGAGCGGTTTGGACTGAAGCTTTCTTT. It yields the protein CASSLGGAVWTEAFF.

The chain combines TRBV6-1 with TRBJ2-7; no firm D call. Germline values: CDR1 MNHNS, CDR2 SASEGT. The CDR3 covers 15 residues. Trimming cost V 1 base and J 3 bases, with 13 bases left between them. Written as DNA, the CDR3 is TGTGCCAGCAGTGAAGGATTAAACGGTCGCTACGAGCAGTACTTC. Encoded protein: CASSEGLNGRYEQYF.

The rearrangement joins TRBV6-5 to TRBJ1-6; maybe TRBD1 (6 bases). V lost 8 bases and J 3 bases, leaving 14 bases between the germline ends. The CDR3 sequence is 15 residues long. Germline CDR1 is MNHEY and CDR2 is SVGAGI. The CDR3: CASELTGSYNSPLHF. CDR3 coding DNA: TGTGCCAGCGAACTTACAGGGAGCTATAATTCACCCCTCCACTTT.

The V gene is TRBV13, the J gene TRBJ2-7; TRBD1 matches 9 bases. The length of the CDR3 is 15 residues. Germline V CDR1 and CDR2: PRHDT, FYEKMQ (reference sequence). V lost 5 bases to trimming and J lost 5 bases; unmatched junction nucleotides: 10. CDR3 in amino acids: CASSHGQGRVNEQYF. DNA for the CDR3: TGTGCCAGCAGCCACGGACAGGGGAGGGTGAACGAGCAGTACTTC.

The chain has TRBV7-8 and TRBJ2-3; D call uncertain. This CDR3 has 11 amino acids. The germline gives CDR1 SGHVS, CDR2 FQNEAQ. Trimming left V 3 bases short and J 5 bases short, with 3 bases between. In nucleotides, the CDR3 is TGTGCCAGCAGCTTCTTAGATACGCAGTATTTT. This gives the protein CASSFLDTQYF.

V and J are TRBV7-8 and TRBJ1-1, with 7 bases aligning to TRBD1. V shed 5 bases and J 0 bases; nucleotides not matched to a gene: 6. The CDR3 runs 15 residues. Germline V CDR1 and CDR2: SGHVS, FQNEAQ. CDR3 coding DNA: TGTGCCAGCAGCCAGAATGGACAGGTGAACACTGAAGCTTTCTTT. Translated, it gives CASSQNGQVNTEAFF.

For the CDR3, the DNA is TGCGCCAGCAGCTTGGCCAGCAGGGCGGGGGCAGATACGCAGTATTTT. It yields the protein CASSLASRAGADTQYF. The chain combines TRBV5-1 with TRBJ2-3; 7 bases align to TRBD2. Losses at the gene ends were 0 bases for V and 4 bases for J; bases not matched to a gene: 8. The CDR3 consists of 16 residues. Germline V gene data show CDR1 as SGHRS and CDR2 as YFSETQ.

CDR3 protein: CASIRRDRGHLNTEAFF. DNA of the CDR3: TGTGCCAGTATAAGAAGGGACAGGGGGCATCTGAACACTGAAGCTTTCTTT. The rearrangement links TRBV19 to TRBJ1-1; 12 nucleotides line up with TRBD1. V was clipped by 7 bases and J by 0 bases; unmatched bases: 9. The CDR3 consists of 17 residues. Germline CDR1 and CDR2: LNHDA and SQIVND (reference sequence). Full variable domain (missing parts from reference TRBV19 and TRBJ1-1): DGGITQSPKYLFRKEGQNVTLSCEQNLNHDAMYWYRQDPGQGLRLIYYSQIVNDFQKGDIAEGYSVSREKKESFPLTVTSAQKNPTAFYLCASIRRDRGHLNTEAFFGQGTRLTVV.

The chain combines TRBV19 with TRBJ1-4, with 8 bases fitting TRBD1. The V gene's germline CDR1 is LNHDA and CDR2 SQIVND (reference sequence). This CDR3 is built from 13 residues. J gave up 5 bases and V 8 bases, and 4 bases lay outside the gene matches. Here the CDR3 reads CASRTGINEKLFF. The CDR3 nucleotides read TGTGCCAGTCGGACAGGGATCAATGAAAAACTGTTTTTT.

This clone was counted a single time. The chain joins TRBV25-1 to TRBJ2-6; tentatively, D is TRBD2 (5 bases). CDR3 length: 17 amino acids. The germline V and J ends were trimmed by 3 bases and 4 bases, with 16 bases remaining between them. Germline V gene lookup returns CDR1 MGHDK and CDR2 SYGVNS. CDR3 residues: CASSDPHRGKGANVLTF. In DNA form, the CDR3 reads TGTGCCAGCAGTGATCCACACCGAGGGAAAGGGGCCAACGTCCTGACTTTC.

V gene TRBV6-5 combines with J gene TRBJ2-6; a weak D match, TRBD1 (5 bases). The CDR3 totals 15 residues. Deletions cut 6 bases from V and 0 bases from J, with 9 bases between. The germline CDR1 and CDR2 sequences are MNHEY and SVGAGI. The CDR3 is CASSNRRSGANVLTF. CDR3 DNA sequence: TGTGCCAGCAGCAACAGGCGCTCTGGGGCCAACGTCCTGACTTTC.